The rows below give T cell receptor beta chains drawn from one sample of a study of blood T cells in healthy people across ages. A single record per CDR3 protein comes from TCRdb applying MiXCR to the 5' RACE reads. The sample includes about 2 million distinct CDR3 sequences, about 49% of them seen just once. The sample was blood. The receptors here all came from a woman aged 40 to 49 in good health. Both conserved end residues are part of each CDR3. The D gene is left open where the match is weak. Size is stated for part of the rows, as once, few or many counts, or as a class when the clone is expanded.

d_gene | j_gene | abundance | v_gene | CDR3aa | CDR3nt
TRBD1 | TRBJ2-5 | few | TRBV6-2/TRBV6-3 | CASSSQTGVETQYF | TGTGCCAGCAGTTCTCAGACAGGGGTGGAGACCCAGTACTTC
TRBD1 | TRBJ2-5 | - | TRBV20-1 | CSATLGQGAWETQYF | TGCAGTGCCACTCTCGGTCAGGGGGCATGGGAGACCCAGTACTTC
- | TRBJ2-3 | - | TRBV27 | CASSLGPLVTDTQYF | TGTGCCAGCAGTTTGGGTCCTTTGGTCACAGATACGCAGTATTTT
- | TRBJ1-2 | - | TRBV25-1 | CASRGDQNYGYTF | TGTGCCAGCAGAGGGGACCAAAACTATGGCTACACCTTC
- | TRBJ2-1 | few | TRBV11-2 | CASSPSGAGWSNEQFF | TGTGCCAGCAGCCCCTCGGGGGCGGGTTGGAGCAATGAGCAGTTCTTC
TRBD1 | TRBJ2-7 | few | TRBV15 | CATSRGDRAYEQYF | TGTGCCACCAGCAGAGGGGACAGAGCCTACGAGCAGTACTTC
- | TRBJ2-1 | - | TRBV6-2/TRBV6-3 | CASSRDRYREKNEQFF | TGTGCCAGCAGCCGAGACAGGTATAGGGAGAAGAATGAGCAGTTCTTC
TRBD2 | TRBJ2-4 | - | TRBV12-3/TRBV12-4 | CASSPGLAQNIQYF | TGTGCCAGCAGTCCGGGACTAGCTCAAAACATTCAGTACTTC
TRBD2 | TRBJ2-5 | - | TRBV20-1 | CSATHPAGALQTQYF | TGCAGTGCTACCCATCCAGCGGGGGCTTTGCAGACCCAGTACTTC
TRBD2 | TRBJ2-5 | - | TRBV7-2 | CASSLRAGGGAFRLETQYF | TGTGCCAGCAGCTTAAGGGCCGGCGGGGGGGCCTTTAGGTTAGAGACCCAGTACTTC
TRBD2 | TRBJ2-1 | - | TRBV24-1 | CATLSYSGGSYNEQFF | TGTGCCACCTTATCCTACTCGGGGGGCTCCTACAATGAGCAGTTCTTC
TRBD1 | TRBJ2-6 | - | TRBV7-3 | CASSPRQGFADGANVLTF | TGTGCCAGCAGCCCCAGACAGGGGTTCGCTGATGGGGCCAACGTCCTGACTTTC
- | TRBJ1-2 | - | TRBV6-5 | CASSYEGKIGYGYTF | TGTGCCAGCAGTTACGAGGGGAAGATTGGGTATGGCTACACCTTC
TRBD1 | TRBJ1-2 | few | TRBV20-1 | CSARAILTRGHNYGYTF | TGCAGTGCTCGAGCGATCCTAACAAGGGGGCACAACTATGGCTACACCTTC
- | TRBJ1-2 | few | TRBV4-1 | CASSQGGADGYTF | TGCGCCAGCAGCCAAGGGGGCGCGGATGGCTACACCTTC
TRBD1 | TRBJ2-1 | - | TRBV20-1 | CSATRDSEQFF | TGCAGTGCTACCAGGGACAGTGAGCAGTTCTTC
- | TRBJ2-5 | - | TRBV29-1 | CSVVPGSETQYF | TGCAGCGTTGTTCCGGGTTCGGAGACCCAGTACTTC
TRBD2 | TRBJ2-5 | - | TRBV20-1 | CSARDVGTSGGAGETQYF | TGCAGTGCTAGGGATGTCGGGACTAGCGGGGGGGCTGGAGAGACCCAGTACTTC
TRBD1 | TRBJ2-3 | - | TRBV20-1 | CSAQSPGTGWDTQYF | TGCAGTGCGCAATCCCCCGGGACAGGGTGGGATACGCAGTATTTT
- | TRBJ2-7 | once | TRBV2 | CASIGPVPYEQYF | TGTGCCAGCATCGGACCGGTCCCCTACGAGCAGTACTTC